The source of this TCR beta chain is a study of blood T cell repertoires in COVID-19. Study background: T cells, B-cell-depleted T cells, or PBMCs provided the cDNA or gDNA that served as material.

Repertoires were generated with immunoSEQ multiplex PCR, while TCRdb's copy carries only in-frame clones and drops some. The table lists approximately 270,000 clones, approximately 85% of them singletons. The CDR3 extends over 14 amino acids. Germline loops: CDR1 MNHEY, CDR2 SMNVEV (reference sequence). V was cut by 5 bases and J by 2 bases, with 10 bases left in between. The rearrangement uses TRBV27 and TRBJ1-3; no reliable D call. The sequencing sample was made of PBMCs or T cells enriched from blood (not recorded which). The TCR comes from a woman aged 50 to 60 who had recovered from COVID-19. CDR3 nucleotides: TGTGCCAGCAGTGTCCGGGGAGCTGGAAACACCATATATTTT. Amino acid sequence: CASSVRGAGNTIYF.